Sequencing of this TCR beta chain was carried out in a study of graft-versus-host responses after intestinal transplantation. Germline CDR1 reads SGHNT; CDR2 reads YYREEE (reference sequence). V lost 2 bases and J 2 bases, leaving 8 bases between the germline ends. This CDR3 is built from 13 residues. Worth noting for this clone: Antigen: not known.

TCRdb keeps only in-frame clones here, not all; method: immunoSEQ multiplex PCR. Here the sample spans around 78,000 clones, around 86% being singletons. The rearrangement links TRBV5-4 to TRBJ2-7; D ambiguous. This receptor was taken from a human donor who was the organ donor for an intestinal transplant. This specimen was unstimulated CD8+ T cells sorted from spleen or lymph node cells, taken before transplant. Written as DNA, the CDR3 is TGTGCCAGCAGCTTTTCGCCGGCCTACGAGCAGTACTTC. Translating it yields CASSFSPAYEQYF.